The T cell receptor beta chain under discussion was sequenced for a study of blood T cell repertoires in COVID-19. The wider study: Samples representing acute and convalescent COVID-19 were sourced from the United States, Italy and Spain. PBMCs, B-cell-depleted T cells, or T cells were the source of the cDNA or gDNA that made up the material.

The protocol was immunoSEQ multiplex PCR, while the TCRdb copy is restricted to in-frame clones and leaves out a portion. The table lists over 300,000 clones, around nine tenths of them singletons. This CDR3 has 15 amino acids. The germline V gene has CDR1 SEHNR and CDR2 FQNEAQ (reference sequence). V was shortened by 4 bases and J by 2 bases, with 15 bases between the two germline ends. The clonotype originates from a woman aged 30 to 39 with acute COVID-19. Sequencing was carried out using PBMCs or T cells enriched from blood (not recorded which). The rearrangement uses TRBV7-9 and TRBJ2-7; a weak D match, TRBD1 (6 bases). Here the CDR3 DNA reads TGTGCCAGCAGCTCCTCGGGACAAGCAACCTACGAGCAGTACTTC. Protein sequence: CASSSSGQATYEQYF.